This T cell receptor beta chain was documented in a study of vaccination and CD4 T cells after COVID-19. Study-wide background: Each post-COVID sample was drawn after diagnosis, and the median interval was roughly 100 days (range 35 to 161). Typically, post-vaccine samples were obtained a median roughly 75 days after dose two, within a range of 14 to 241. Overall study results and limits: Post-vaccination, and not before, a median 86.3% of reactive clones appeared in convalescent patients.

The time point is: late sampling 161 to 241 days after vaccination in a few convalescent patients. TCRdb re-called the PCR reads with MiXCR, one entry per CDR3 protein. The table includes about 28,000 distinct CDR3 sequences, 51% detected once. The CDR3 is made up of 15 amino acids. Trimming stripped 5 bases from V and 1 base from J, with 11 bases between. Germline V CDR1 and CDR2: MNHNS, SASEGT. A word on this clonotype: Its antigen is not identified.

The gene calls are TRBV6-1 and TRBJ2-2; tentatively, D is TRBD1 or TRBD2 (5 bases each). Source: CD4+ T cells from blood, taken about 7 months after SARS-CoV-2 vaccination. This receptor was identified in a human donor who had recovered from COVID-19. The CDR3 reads CASSTGTGNTGELFF. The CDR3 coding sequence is TGTGCCAGCAGTACCGGGACGGGGAACACCGGGGAGCTGTTTTTT.